These 10 T cell receptor beta chains share one sample of origin, sequenced in a study of Graves' ophthalmopathy and Graves' hyperthyroidism. The authors amplified TCR beta CDR3 regions from RNA transcripts. Scientists carried out first-round RT-PCR using HTBI primers and then a second-round multiplex PCR. TCRdb redid the calling of the multiplex PCR reads with MiXCR, one entry per CDR3 protein. Of 300,000 to 400,000 distinct CDR3 sequences in the sample, about a sixth were seen once. Sequencing used peripheral blood. The receptors were gathered from an adult man with Graves' ophthalmopathy.

A remark on this clonotype: Just one base apart from a much larger clone, this may be a read error. The chain uses TRBV28 and TRBJ1-5; D is unclear. Germline loops: CDR1 MDHEN, CDR2 SYDVKM. The CDR3 consists of 13 residues. The CDR3, as DNA: TGTGCGGTAACACTAAGGGTCAATCAGCCCCAGCATTTT. Translation: CAVTLRVNQPQHF.

The V call is TRBV18, the J call TRBJ1-2, with D possibly being TRBD1 (5 bases). The CDR3 totals 16 residues. The V gene's germline CDR1 is KGHSH and CDR2 LQKENI. Between the trimmed V and J ends, which lost 4 bases and 4 bases, there was a span of 19 bases. The CDR3 sequence: CASSRKTGDGGYGYTF. The CDR3 coding sequence is TGTGCCAGCTCACGAAAAACAGGAGACGGAGGCTATGGCTACACCTTC.

This clonotype was seen at least ten times. This rearrangement joins TRBV19 to TRBJ2-3, with 9 bases lining up with TRBD2. V lost 9 bases, J lost 6 bases, and 10 bases stayed unmatched. The germline V gene has CDR1 LNHDA and CDR2 SQIVND (reference sequence). This CDR3 is 14 amino acids long. The CDR3 nucleotides read TGTGCCAGCGATGATGGCGGGGGGGCGGATACGCAGTATTTT. Its translation: CASDDGGGADTQYF.

This clonotype was counted many times. This sequence joins TRBV20-1 and TRBJ1-3, with no clear D. Looked up from germline, CDR1 is DFQATT and CDR2 is SNEGSKA (reference sequence). This CDR3 has 13 residues. The V and J ends lost 4 bases and 2 bases respectively, with 9 bases between them. The CDR3 DNA reads TGCAGTGCTATAGCAGAACCTGGAAACACCATATATTTT. This sequence encodes CSAIAEPGNTIYF.

The chain has TRBV25-1 and TRBJ1-1; 7 bases fit TRBD1. The J segment lost 8 bases and the V segment lost 3 bases, leaving 9 bases of the junction unmatched. Germline values: CDR1 MGHDK, CDR2 SYGVNS. The CDR3 length is 14 residues. CDR3 amino acids: CASSETRGNDEAFF. DNA of the CDR3: TGTGCCAGCAGTGAGACCAGGGGGAATGACGAAGCTTTCTTT. The full variable domain, its missing parts supplied by reference TRBV25-1 and TRBJ1-1, is EADIYQTPRYLVIGTGKKITLECSQTMGHDKMYWYQQDPGMELHLIHYSYGVNSTEKGDLSSESTVSRIRTEHFPLTLESARPSHTSQYLCASSETRGNDEAFFGQGTRLTVV.

This clonotype was found many times. The rearrangement joins TRBV6-1 to TRBJ2-7; possibly TRBD1 or TRBD2 for D (5 bases each). This CDR3 contains 15 residues. The ends were cut back, 4 bases at V and 0 bases at J, with 13 bases in the middle. Germline values: CDR1 MNHNS, CDR2 SASEGT. The CDR3 loop is CASSARDEGSYEQYF. In DNA, the CDR3 is TGTGCCAGCAGTGCCCGGGACGAGGGCTCCTACGAGCAGTACTTC.

Many counts were recorded for this clonotype. V gene TRBV3-1 combines with J gene TRBJ2-7, with D uncertain. Trimming took off 4 bases at V and 3 bases at J, with 7 bases between the two ends. This CDR3 comprises 12 residues. The V gene's germline CDR1 is LGHDT and CDR2 YNNKEL (reference sequence). CDR3 in DNA: TGTGCCAGCAGCCGGTATGACTACGAGCAGTACTTC. It encodes CASSRYDYEQYF.

This clonotype was observed at least ten times. The J gene is TRBJ1-5, the V gene TRBV4-2; the D is unclear. Germline CDR1 and CDR2: LGHNA and YNFKEQ. The CDR3 runs to 13 residues. Trimming removed 1 base at V and 4 bases at J, with 5 bases between. Here the CDR3 DNA reads TGTGCCAGCAGCCAAGCTCGAAATCAGCCCCAGCATTTT. Protein product: CASSQARNQPQHF.

This clonotype was seen many times. The gene calls are TRBV6-1 and TRBJ2-7; D ambiguous. The V gene lost 6 bases and the J gene lost 2 bases, with 11 bases spanning the gap. The germline V gene encodes CDR1 MNHNS and CDR2 SASEGT. The CDR3 consists of 13 residues. CDR3 protein: CASREVFPYEQYF. For the CDR3, the DNA is TGTGCCAGCAGAGAGGTTTTTCCCTACGAGCAGTACTTC.

This chain links TRBV7-9 with TRBJ2-7; D is undetermined. There are 14 residues in the CDR3. In germline, CDR1 is SEHNR, CDR2 FQNEAQ (reference sequence). Trimming stripped 1 base from V and 7 bases from J, with 14 bases between. This CDR3 reads CASSLGLDPLEQYF. The CDR3 DNA is TGTGCCAGCAGCTTAGGGTTAGACCCCTTGGAGCAGTACTTC. The whole variable domain, remainder taken from reference TRBV7-9 and TRBJ2-7, is DTGVSQNPRHKITKRGQNVTFRCDPISEHNRLYWYRQTLGQGPEFLTYFQNEAQLEKSRLLSDRFSAERPKGSFSTLEIQRTEQGDSAMYLCASSLGLDPLEQYFGPGTRLTVT.